These 14 T cell receptor beta chains originate from one sample sequenced in a study of shared clonotypes between healthy human individuals. The protocol was immunoSEQ multiplex PCR, while the TCRdb copy is restricted to in-frame clones and leaves out a portion. The table has about 1 million clones, about 75% seen once; the top ten hold roughly 1.5%. Sequencing input: memory CD4+ T cells sorted from blood. Noted subset: CD45RA-negative fraction. The source is a man aged 18 to 29 in good health.

The chain recombines TRBV5-1 with TRBJ2-7, with TRBD2 identical over 10 bases. CDR3 length: 17 amino acids. J was trimmed by 0 bases and V by 5 bases; bases with no gene match: 11. Looked up from germline, CDR1 is SGHRS and CDR2 is YFSETQ. This CDR3 is CASRPFSSGGPSYEQYF. The CDR3 bases are TGCGCCAGCAGGCCATTCTCTAGCGGGGGTCCCTCCTACGAGCAGTACTTC.

This clone was observed a handful of times. This chain connects TRBV5-6 to TRBJ2-7; 8 positions agree with TRBD1. V trimming: 0 bases; J trimming: 2 bases; junction bases outside the gene matches: 7. CDR1 and CDR2 from the germline V gene are SGHDT and YYEEEE. The length of the CDR3 is 16 residues. CDR3 sequence: CASSLALGQGPYEQYF. The CDR3 nucleotides read TGTGCCAGCAGCTTGGCCCTCGGACAGGGACCCTACGAGCAGTACTTC.

The rearrangement links TRBV10-3 to TRBJ2-2; D is undetermined. There are 13 residues in the CDR3. Germline V gene data show CDR1 as ENHRY and CDR2 as SYGVKD. V dropped 10 bases and J dropped 0 bases, with 9 bases sitting between them. The CDR3 nucleotides are TGTGCCACCTCTTCATCGAACACCGGGGAGCTGTTTTTT. It yields the protein CATSSSNTGELFF.

The chain recombines TRBV5-1 with TRBJ2-7, with 9 positions matching TRBD1. Germline V gene lookup returns CDR1 SGHRS and CDR2 YFSETQ. The CDR3 runs to 13 residues. V shed 4 bases and J 6 bases; nucleotides not matched to a gene: 5. The CDR3 sequence is CASSQQGAGEQYF. CDR3 nucleotides: TGCGCCAGCAGCCAACAGGGGGCGGGCGAGCAGTACTTC.

The rearrangement uses TRBV21-1 and TRBJ1-5. TRBV21-1 is described as a pseudogene. The CDR3 runs 16 residues. The CDR3 is CASSPVVWGYHQPQHF. CDR3 DNA sequence: TGTGCCAGCAGCCCCGTAGTCTGGGGATATCATCAGCCCCAGCATTTT.

The chain has TRBV18 and TRBJ1-1; possibly TRBD1 for D (5 bases). CDR1 and CDR2 from the germline V gene are KGHSH and LQKENI. V was cut by 6 bases and J by 0 bases, with 17 bases left in between. CDR3 size: 16 residues. The CDR3 DNA follows: TGTGCCAGCTCCCCTAAGCTGGGGGAGATGAACACTGAAGCTTTCTTT. Protein sequence: CASSPKLGEMNTEAFF. Drawing the rest from reference TRBV18 and TRBJ1-1, the complete variable domain is NAGVMQNPRHLVRRRGQEARLRCSPMKGHSHVYWYRQLPEEGLKFMVYLQKENIIDESGMPKERFSAEFPKEGPSILRIQQVVRGDSAAYFCASSPKLGEMNTEAFFGQGTRLTVV.

The chain employs TRBV7-9 and TRBJ2-3; 10 nucleotides line up with TRBD1. The CDR3 has 16 amino acids. Germline CDR1 SEHNR, CDR2 FQNEAQ (reference sequence). J was trimmed by 5 bases and V by 5 bases; bases with no gene match: 10. This CDR3 reads CASSPTGTGAGDTQYF. CDR3 DNA sequence: TGTGCCAGCAGCCCGACCGGGACAGGGGCCGGAGATACGCAGTATTTT.

This clone appeared once. The chain combines TRBV5-1 with TRBJ1-4; TRBD1 might be the D (6 bases). Per the germline V gene, CDR1 is SGHRS and CDR2 is YFSETQ. The CDR3 has 15 residues. Trimming pared 1 base from V and 2 bases from J, leaving 9 bases between. CDR3 amino acids: CASSLQGNTNEKLFF. The CDR3 coding sequence is TGCGCCAGCAGCTTGCAGGGGAACACTAATGAAAAACTGTTTTTT.

This clone appeared a few times. The chain carries TRBV6-5 and TRBJ2-2, with D tentatively TRBD1 (5 bases). There are 12 residues in the CDR3. V lost 7 bases, J lost 6 bases, and 9 bases lay in between. The V gene's germline CDR1 is MNHEY and CDR2 SVGAGI. CDR3 in amino acids: CASKWGAGELFF. The DNA for the CDR3 is TGTGCCAGCAAATGGGGCGCCGGGGAGCTGTTTTTT.

CDR3: CASSRGGGFGYTF. In nucleotides, the CDR3 is TGTGCCAGCAGCCGAGGGGGAGGGTTCGGCTACACCTTC. The chain has TRBV13 and TRBJ1-2, with D possibly matching TRBD1 (6 bases). The length of the CDR3 is 13 residues. V was shortened by 5 bases and J by 8 bases, with 15 bases between the two germline ends. Per the germline V gene, CDR1 is PRHDT and CDR2 is FYEKMQ (reference sequence).

The chain joins TRBV4-1 to TRBJ2-1; 10 bases match TRBD2. J lost 1 base, V lost 3 bases, and 3 bases had no gene match. The germline V gene has CDR1 MGHRA and CDR2 YSYEKL. CDR3 length: 16 residues. CDR3 loop: CASSQPGLASYNEQFF. For the CDR3, the DNA is TGCGCCAGCAGCCAGCCGGGACTAGCGTCCTACAATGAGCAGTTCTTC.

J is TRBJ2-6 and V is TRBV19; D is unclear. The germline V gene encodes CDR1 LNHDA and CDR2 SQIVND (reference sequence). The CDR3 has 14 residues. V lost 6 bases and J lost 6, with 12 bases in between. The DNA for the CDR3 is TGTGCCAGTAGGCCAGCCTCTCAGGCCAACGTCCTGACTTTC. This encodes CASRPASQANVLTF.

The chain is built from TRBV29-1 and TRBJ2-3; no clear D. The CDR3 has 14 residues. Germline loops: CDR1 SQVTM, CDR2 ANQGSEA. V was clipped by 2 bases and J by 2 bases, with 11 bases between them. CDR3 loop: CSVESGGNTDTQYF. The CDR3 bases are TGCAGCGTTGAATCGGGTGGGAACACAGATACGCAGTATTTT.

V and J are TRBV5-1 and TRBJ1-1; 9 bases fit TRBD1. After removal of 0 bases from V and 1 base from J, the junction contained 4 bases not matched to a gene. CDR3 size: 16 residues. Germline CDR1 SGHRS, CDR2 YFSETQ. DNA of the CDR3: TGCGCCAGCAGCTTGGGAGGGGGACAGGGGAACACTGAAGCTTTCTTT. It yields the protein CASSLGGGQGNTEAFF.